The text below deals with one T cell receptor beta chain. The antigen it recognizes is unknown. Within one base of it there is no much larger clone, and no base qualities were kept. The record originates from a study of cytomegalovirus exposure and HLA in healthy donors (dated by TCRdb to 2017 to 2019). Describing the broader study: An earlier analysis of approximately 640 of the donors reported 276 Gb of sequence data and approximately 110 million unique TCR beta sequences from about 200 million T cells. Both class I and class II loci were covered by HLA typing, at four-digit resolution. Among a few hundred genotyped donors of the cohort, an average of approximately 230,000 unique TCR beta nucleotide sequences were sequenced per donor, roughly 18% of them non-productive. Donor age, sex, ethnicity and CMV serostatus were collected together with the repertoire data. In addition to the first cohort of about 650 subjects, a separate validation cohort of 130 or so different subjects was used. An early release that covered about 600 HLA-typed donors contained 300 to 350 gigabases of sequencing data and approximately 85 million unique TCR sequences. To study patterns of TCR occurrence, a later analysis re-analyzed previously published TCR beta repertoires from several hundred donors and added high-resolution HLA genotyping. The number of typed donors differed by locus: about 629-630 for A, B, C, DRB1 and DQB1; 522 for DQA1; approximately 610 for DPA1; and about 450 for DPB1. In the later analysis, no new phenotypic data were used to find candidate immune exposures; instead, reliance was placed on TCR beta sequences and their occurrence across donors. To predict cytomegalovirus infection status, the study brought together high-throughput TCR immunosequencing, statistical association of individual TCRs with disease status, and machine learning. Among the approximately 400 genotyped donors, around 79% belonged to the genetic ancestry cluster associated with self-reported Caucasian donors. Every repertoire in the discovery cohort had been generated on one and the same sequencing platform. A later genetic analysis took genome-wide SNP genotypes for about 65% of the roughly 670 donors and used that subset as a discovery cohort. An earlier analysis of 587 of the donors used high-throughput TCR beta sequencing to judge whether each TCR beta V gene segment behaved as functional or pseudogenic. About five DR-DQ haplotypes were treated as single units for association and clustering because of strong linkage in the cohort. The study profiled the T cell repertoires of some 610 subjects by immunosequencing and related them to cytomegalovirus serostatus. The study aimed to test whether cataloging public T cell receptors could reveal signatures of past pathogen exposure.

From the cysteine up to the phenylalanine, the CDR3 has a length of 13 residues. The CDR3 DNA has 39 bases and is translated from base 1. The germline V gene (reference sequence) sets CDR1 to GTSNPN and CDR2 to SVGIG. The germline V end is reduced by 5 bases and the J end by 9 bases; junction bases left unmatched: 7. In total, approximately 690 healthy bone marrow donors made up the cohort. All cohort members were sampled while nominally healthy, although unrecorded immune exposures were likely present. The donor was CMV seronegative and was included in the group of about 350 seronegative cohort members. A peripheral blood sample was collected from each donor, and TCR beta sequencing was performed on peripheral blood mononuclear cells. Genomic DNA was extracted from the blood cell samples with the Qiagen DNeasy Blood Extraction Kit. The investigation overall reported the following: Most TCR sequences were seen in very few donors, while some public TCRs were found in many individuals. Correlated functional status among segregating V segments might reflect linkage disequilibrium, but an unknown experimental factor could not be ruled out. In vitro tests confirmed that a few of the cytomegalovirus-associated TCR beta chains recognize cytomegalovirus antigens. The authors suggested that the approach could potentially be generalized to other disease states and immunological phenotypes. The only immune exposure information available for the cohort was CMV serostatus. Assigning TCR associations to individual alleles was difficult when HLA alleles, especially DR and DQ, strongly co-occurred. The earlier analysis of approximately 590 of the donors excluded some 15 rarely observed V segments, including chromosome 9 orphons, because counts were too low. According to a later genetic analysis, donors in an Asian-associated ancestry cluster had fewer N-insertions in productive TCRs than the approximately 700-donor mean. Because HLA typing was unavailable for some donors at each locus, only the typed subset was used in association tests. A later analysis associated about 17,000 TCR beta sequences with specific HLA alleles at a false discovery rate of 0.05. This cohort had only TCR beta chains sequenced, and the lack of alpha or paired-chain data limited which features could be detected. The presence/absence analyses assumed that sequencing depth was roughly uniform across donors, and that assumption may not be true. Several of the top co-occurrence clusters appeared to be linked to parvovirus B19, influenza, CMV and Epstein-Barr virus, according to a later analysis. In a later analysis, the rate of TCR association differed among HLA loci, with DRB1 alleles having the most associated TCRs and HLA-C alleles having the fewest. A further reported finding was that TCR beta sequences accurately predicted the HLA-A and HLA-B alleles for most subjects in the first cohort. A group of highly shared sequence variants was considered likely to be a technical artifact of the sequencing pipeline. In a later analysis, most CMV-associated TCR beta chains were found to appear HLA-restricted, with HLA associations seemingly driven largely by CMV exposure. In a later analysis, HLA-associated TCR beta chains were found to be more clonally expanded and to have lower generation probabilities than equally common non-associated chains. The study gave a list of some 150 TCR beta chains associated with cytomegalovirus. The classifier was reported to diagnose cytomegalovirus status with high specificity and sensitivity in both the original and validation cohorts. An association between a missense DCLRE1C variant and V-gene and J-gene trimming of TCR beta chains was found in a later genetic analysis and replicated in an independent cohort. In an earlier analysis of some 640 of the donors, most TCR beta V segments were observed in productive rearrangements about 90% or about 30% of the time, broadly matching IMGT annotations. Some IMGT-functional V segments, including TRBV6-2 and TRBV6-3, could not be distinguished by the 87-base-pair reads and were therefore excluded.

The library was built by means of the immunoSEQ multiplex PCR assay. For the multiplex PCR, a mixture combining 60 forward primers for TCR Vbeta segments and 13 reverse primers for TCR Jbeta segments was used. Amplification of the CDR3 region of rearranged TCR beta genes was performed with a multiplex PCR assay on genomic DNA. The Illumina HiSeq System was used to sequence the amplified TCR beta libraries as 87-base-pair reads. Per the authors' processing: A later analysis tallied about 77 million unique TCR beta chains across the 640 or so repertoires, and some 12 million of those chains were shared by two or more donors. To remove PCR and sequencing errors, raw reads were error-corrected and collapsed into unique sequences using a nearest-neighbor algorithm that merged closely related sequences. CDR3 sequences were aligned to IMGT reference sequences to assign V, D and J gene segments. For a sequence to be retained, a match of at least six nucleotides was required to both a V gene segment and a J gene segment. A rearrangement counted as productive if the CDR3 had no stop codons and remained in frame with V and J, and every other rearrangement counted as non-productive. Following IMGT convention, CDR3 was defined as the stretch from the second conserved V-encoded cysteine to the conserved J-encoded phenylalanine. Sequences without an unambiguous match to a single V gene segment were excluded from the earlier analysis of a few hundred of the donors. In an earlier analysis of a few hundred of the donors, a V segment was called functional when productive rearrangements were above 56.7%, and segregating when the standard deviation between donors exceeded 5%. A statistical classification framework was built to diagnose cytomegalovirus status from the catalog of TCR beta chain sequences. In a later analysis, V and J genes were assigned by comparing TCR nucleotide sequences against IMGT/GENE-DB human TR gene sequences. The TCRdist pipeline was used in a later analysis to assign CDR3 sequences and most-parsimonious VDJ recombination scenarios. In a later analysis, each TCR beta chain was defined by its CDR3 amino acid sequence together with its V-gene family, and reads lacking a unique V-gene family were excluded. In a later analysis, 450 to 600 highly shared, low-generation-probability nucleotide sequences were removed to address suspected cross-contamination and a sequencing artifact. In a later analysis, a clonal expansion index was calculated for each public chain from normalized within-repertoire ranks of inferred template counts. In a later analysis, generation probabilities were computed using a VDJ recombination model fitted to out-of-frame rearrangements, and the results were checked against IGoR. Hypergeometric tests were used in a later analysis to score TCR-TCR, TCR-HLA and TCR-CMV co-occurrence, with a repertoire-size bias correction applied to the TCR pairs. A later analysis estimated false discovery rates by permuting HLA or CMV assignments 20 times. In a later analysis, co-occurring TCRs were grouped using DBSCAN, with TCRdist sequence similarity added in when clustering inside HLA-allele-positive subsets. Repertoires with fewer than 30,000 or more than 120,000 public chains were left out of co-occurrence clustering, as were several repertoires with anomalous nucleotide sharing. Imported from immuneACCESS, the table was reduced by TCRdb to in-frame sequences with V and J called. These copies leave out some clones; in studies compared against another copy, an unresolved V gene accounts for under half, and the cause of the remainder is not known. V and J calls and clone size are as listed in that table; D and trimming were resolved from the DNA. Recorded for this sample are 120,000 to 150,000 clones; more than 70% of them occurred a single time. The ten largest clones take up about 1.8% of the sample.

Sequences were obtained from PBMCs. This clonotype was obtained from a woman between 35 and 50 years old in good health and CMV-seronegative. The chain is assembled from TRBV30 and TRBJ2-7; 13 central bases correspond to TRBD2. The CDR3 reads CAWEGLAGAGQYF. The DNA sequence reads TGTGCCTGGGAAGGACTAGCGGGGGCCGGGCAGTACTTC.